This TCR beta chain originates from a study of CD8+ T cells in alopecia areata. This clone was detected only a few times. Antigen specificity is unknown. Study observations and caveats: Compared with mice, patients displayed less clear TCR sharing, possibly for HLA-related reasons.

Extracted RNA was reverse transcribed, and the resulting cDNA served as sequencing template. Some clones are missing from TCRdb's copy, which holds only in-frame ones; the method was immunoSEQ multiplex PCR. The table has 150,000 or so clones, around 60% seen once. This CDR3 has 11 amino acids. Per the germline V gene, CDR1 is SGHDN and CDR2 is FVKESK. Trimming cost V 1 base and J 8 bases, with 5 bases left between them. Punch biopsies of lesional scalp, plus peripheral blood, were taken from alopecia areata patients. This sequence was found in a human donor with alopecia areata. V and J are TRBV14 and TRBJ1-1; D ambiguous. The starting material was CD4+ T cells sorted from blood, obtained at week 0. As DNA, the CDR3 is TGTGCCAGCAGCCAAGTAGGGGAAGCTTTCTTT. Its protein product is CASSQVGEAFF.